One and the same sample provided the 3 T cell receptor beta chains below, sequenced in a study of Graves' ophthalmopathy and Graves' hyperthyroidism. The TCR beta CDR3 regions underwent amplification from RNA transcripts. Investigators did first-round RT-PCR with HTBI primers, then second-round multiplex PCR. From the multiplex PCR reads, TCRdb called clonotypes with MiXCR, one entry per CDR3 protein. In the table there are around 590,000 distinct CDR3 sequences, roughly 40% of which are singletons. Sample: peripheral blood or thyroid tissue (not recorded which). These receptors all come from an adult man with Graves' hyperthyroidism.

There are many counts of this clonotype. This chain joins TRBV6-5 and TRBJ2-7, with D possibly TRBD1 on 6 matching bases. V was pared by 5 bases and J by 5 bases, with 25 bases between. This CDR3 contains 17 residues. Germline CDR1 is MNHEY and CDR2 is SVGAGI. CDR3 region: CASSPEQTGHYRHEQYF. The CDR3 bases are TGTGCCAGCAGTCCGGAACAGACAGGACATTACCGGCACGAGCAGTACTTC.

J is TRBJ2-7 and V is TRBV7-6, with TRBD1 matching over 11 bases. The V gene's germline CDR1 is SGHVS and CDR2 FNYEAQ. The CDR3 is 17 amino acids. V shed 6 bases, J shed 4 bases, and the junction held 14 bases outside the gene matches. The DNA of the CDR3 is TGTGCCAGCAGTCGTTTTGGACAGGGGGCTAACTTTTACGAGCAGTACTTC. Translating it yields CASSRFGQGANFYEQYF.

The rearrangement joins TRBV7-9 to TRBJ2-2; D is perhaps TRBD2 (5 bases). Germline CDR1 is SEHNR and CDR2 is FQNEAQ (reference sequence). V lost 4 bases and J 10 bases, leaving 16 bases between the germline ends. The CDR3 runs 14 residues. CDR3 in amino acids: CASSSGVYTEELFF. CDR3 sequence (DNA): TGTGCCAGCAGCTCCGGGGTATACACTGAGGAGCTGTTTTTT.